This note documents a single TCR beta chain sequence. Participants had their cohort set by participant-reported clinical history. This entry comes from a study of blood T cell repertoires in COVID-19. Turning to the study itself: Sites across the United States, Italy and Spain contributed samples from acute and convalescent COVID-19.

The CDR3 is 17 residues long. CDR1 and CDR2 (germline): KGHSH, LQKENI. Trimming cost V 3 bases and J 2 bases, with 19 bases left between them. Methods used by the authors: Estimation of nucleated cell counts relied on the amplification of reference gene primers. Sequenced by immunoSEQ multiplex PCR; TCRdb stores in-frame clones only, minus some. Clone size and the V and J calls come from that table; the DNA yielded D and trimming. This sample carries roughly 200,000 clones, around 85% of them seen once, and the ten largest clones take 18%. The clonotype was recovered from a middle-aged man who had recovered from COVID-19. V and J are TRBV18 and TRBJ1-2; weak D call: TRBD1 (6 bases). Sequenced material: PBMCs or T cells enriched from blood (not recorded which). CDR3: CASSPPGHTQGNYGYTF. In nucleotides, the CDR3 is TGTGCCAGCTCACCTCCCGGACACACCCAGGGGAACTATGGCTACACCTTC. The variable domain in full, completed from reference TRBV18 and TRBJ1-2, reads NAGVMQNPRHLVRRRGQEARLRCSPMKGHSHVYWYRQLPEEGLKFMVYLQKENIIDESGMPKERFSAEFPKEGPSILRIQQVVRGDSAAYFCASSPPGHTQGNYGYTFGSGTRLTVV.